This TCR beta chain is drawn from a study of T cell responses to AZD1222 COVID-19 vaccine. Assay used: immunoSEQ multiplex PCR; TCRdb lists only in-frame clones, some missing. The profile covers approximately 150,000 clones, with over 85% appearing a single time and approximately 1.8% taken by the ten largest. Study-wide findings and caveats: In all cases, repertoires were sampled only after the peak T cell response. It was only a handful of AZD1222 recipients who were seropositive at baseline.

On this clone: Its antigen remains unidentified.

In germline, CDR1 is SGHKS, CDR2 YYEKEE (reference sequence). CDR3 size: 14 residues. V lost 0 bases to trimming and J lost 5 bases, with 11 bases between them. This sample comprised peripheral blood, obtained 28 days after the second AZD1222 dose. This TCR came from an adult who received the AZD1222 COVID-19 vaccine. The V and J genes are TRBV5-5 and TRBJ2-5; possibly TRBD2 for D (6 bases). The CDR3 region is CASSLGRDGETQYF. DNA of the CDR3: TGTGCCAGCAGCTTGGGGCGGGACGGTGAGACCCAGTACTTC.